This T cell receptor beta chain was identified in a study of STAT5B mutations in CD4+ large granular lymphocyte leukemia. This CDR3 has 11 residues. In germline, CDR1 is SGHVS, CDR2 FQNEAQ. Deletions cut 4 bases from V and 3 bases from J, with 2 bases between. Assay used: immunoSEQ multiplex PCR; TCRdb lists only in-frame clones, some missing. The sample has fewer than 45,000 clones; about 81% are singletons. The genes are TRBV7-8 and TRBJ2-3; D not resolved. Sample: CD4+ T cells from blood buffy coats. The receptor's source is a human donor in good health. The CDR3 DNA is TGTGCCAGCAGCTGGACAGATACGCAGTATTTT. This translates into CASSWTDTQYF.